The T cell receptor beta chain described here comes from a study of T cell responses to AZD1222 COVID-19 vaccine. General study results and limits: Two AZD1222 doses significantly raised spike-specific TCR breadth and depth over controls. Recipients of AZD1222 seropositive at baseline numbered only 5 to 7.

Sequencing was performed with immunoSEQ multiplex PCR; in TCRdb, only in-frame clones are kept and a portion is missing. Found here are some 74,000 clones, nearly 90% of them singletons; the top ten hold approximately 1.2%. On this clone itself: Its target is unknown.

This receptor was identified in an adult who received the AZD1222 COVID-19 vaccine. The sequencing here drew on peripheral blood, taken 28 days after the second AZD1222 dose.

The CDR3 DNA sequence: TGTGCCAGCTATGGACAGGGGGCTAATGAAAAACTGTTTTTT. As protein: CASYGQGANEKLFF. This chain joins TRBV5-6 and TRBJ1-4; 10 nucleotides match TRBD1. The V gene's germline CDR1 is SGHDT and CDR2 YYEEEE. The CDR3 runs to 14 residues. With 7 bases clipped from V and 3 bases from J, the junction kept 3 bases outside the gene matches. The full variable domain, with the rest looked up from reference TRBV5-6 and TRBJ1-4, is DAGVTQSPTHLIKTRGQQVTLRCSPKSGHDTVSWYQQALGQGPQFIFQYYEEEERQRGNFPDRFSGHQFPNYSSELNVNALLLGDSALYLCASYGQGANEKLFFGSGTQLSVL.